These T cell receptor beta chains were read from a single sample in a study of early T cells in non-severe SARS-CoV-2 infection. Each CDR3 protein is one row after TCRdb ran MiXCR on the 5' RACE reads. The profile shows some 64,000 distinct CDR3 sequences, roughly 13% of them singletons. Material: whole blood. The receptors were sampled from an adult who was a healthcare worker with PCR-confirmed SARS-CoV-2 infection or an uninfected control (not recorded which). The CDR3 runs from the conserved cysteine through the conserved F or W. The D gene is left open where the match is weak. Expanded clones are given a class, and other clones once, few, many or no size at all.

cdr3_nt: TGCGCCAGCAGCTTGAGGGGGATCGGCACAGATACGCAGTATTTT
cdr3_aa: CASSLRGIGTDTQYF
d_call: NA
v_call: TRBV5-1
j_call: TRBJ2-3
clone_size: NA

cdr3_nt: TGTGCCAGCAGAAAAGGGGGGTTGAACATTCAGTACTTC
cdr3_aa: CASRKGGLNIQYF
d_call: NA
v_call: TRBV28
j_call: TRBJ2-4
clone_size: many

cdr3_nt: TGCGCCAGCAGCCCGACCCTGACGACTAATGAAAAACTGTTTTTT
cdr3_aa: CASSPTLTTNEKLFF
d_call: NA
v_call: TRBV4-1
j_call: TRBJ1-4
clone_size: few

cdr3_nt: TGTGCCAGCAGATCAACAGGGGAAGAGACCCAGTACTTC
cdr3_aa: CASRSTGEETQYF
d_call: TRBD1
v_call: TRBV6-6
j_call: TRBJ2-5
clone_size: NA

cdr3_nt: TGTGCCAGCAGCCCCGACGGACCCTATGGCTACACCTTC
cdr3_aa: CASSPDGPYGYTF
d_call: NA
v_call: TRBV7-9
j_call: TRBJ1-2
clone_size: many

cdr3_nt: TGTGCCAGCAGTTACCCCACCGGGCCCGAGTTC
cdr3_aa: CASSYPTGPEF
d_call: NA
v_call: TRBV6-2/TRBV6-3
j_call: TRBJ2-5
clone_size: few

cdr3_nt: TGTGCCAGCAGCTTAGGCGGGAGTCGGCACAATGAGCAGTTCTTC
cdr3_aa: CASSLGGSRHNEQFF
d_call: TRBD2
v_call: TRBV7-3
j_call: TRBJ2-1
clone_size: many

cdr3_nt: TGCAGTGCCGTCCCAGGGAGCAATCAGCCCCAGCATTTT
cdr3_aa: CSAVPGSNQPQHF
d_call: NA
v_call: TRBV20-1
j_call: TRBJ1-5
clone_size: many

cdr3_nt: TGTGCCAGCAGCTGGACAGGGGCGACTAATGAAAAACTGTTTTTT
cdr3_aa: CASSWTGATNEKLFF
d_call: TRBD1
v_call: TRBV7-9
j_call: TRBJ1-4
clone_size: many

cdr3_nt: TGTGCCAGCAACTCTGTTCAGGGCAGTGGGTACGAGCAGTACTTC
cdr3_aa: CASNSVQGSGYEQYF
d_call: NA
v_call: TRBV6-5
j_call: TRBJ2-7
clone_size: NA

cdr3_nt: TGCAGTACAGACACCCCGGGACAGGGGGTAGGCAATGAGCAGTTCTTC
cdr3_aa: CSTDTPGQGVGNEQFF
d_call: TRBD1
v_call: TRBV20-1
j_call: TRBJ2-1
clone_size: few

cdr3_nt: TGTGCCAGCAGTTATGCGCGTCAGAGCAATCAGCCCCAGCATTTT
cdr3_aa: CASSYARQSNQPQHF
d_call: NA
v_call: TRBV6-6
j_call: TRBJ1-5
clone_size: many

cdr3_nt: TGCAGTGCTAGAGATCGCCTAGCGGGAGGAGACGAGCAGTTCTTC
cdr3_aa: CSARDRLAGGDEQFF
d_call: TRBD2
v_call: TRBV20-1
j_call: TRBJ2-1
clone_size: few

cdr3_nt: TGCGCCAGCAGCTCCGGGACCCCTACCAATGAGCAGTTCTTC
cdr3_aa: CASSSGTPTNEQFF
d_call: NA
v_call: TRBV5-1
j_call: TRBJ2-1
clone_size: few

cdr3_nt: TGTGCCAGTAGTATCGACGGGTCCTACAATGAGCAGTTCTTC
cdr3_aa: CASSIDGSYNEQFF
d_call: NA
v_call: TRBV19
j_call: TRBJ2-1
clone_size: few

cdr3_nt: TGCAGTGCTATCCGTGGGGGCGACAGGGACGGTCAGCCCCAGCATTTT
cdr3_aa: CSAIRGGDRDGQPQHF
d_call: TRBD1
v_call: TRBV20-1
j_call: TRBJ1-5
clone_size: few

cdr3_nt: TGCAGCGAACTTGGCAGGGCTGGAGATACGCAGTATTTT
cdr3_aa: CSELGRAGDTQYF
d_call: NA
v_call: TRBV29-1
j_call: TRBJ2-3
clone_size: NA

cdr3_nt: TGCAGCGTGGGGCAGGGTCCTGGGGCCAACGTCCTGACTTTC
cdr3_aa: CSVGQGPGANVLTF
d_call: NA
v_call: TRBV29-1
j_call: TRBJ2-6
clone_size: many

cdr3_nt: TGCAGCGTTGAGGGAGGGGGCAACATTCAGTACTTC
cdr3_aa: CSVEGGGNIQYF
d_call: NA
v_call: TRBV29-1
j_call: TRBJ2-4
clone_size: NA

cdr3_nt: TGTGCCAGCAAGGTTCAGGGAAGTGCTAATGAAAAACTGTTTTTT
cdr3_aa: CASKVQGSANEKLFF
d_call: NA
v_call: TRBV12-3/TRBV12-4
j_call: TRBJ1-4
clone_size: NA

cdr3_nt: TGCAGCGTGGGACAGCGAAATCAGCCCCAGCATTTT
cdr3_aa: CSVGQRNQPQHF
d_call: TRBD1
v_call: TRBV29-1
j_call: TRBJ1-5
clone_size: NA

cdr3_nt: TGTGCCAGCAGTTTGACTAGCGGGTCTTTCTACAATGAGCAGTTCTTC
cdr3_aa: CASSLTSGSFYNEQFF
d_call: TRBD2
v_call: TRBV27
j_call: TRBJ2-1
clone_size: NA

cdr3_nt: TGCGCCAGCAGCTTGGCCGGCCAGCCGAACACTGAAGCTTTCTTT
cdr3_aa: CASSLAGQPNTEAFF
d_call: NA
v_call: TRBV5-1
j_call: TRBJ1-1
clone_size: NA

cdr3_nt: TGTGCCAGCAGCTTTACAGGGGAAAATTATGGCTACACCTTC
cdr3_aa: CASSFTGENYGYTF
d_call: TRBD1
v_call: TRBV7-2
j_call: TRBJ1-2
clone_size: few

cdr3_nt: TGTGCCAGCAGCAAAGATCGGTTCTTC
cdr3_aa: CASSKDRFF
d_call: NA
v_call: TRBV21-1
j_call: TRBJ2-1
clone_size: many

cdr3_nt: TGTGCCAGCAAGGGACAGTCCTTGGGACGGTACTTC
cdr3_aa: CASKGQSLGRYF
d_call: TRBD1
v_call: TRBV7-2
j_call: TRBJ2-4
clone_size: NA

cdr3_nt: TGTGCCAGCAGTTCCCCAGGGGGCATCTCCTACGAGCAGTACTTC
cdr3_aa: CASSSPGGISYEQYF
d_call: TRBD1
v_call: TRBV28
j_call: TRBJ2-7
clone_size: few

cdr3_nt: TGTGCCAGCAGCTTTAGCAGATTTTACGAGCAGTACTTC
cdr3_aa: CASSFSRFYEQYF
d_call: NA
v_call: TRBV11-1
j_call: TRBJ2-7
clone_size: NA

cdr3_nt: TGTGCCAGCAGTCTACGGACAGTGTCCTACAATGAGCAGTTCTTC
cdr3_aa: CASSLRTVSYNEQFF
d_call: NA
v_call: TRBV28
j_call: TRBJ2-1
clone_size: many

cdr3_nt: TGTGCCAGCAGCTCCTATAGCGGGAGCTCCTACGAGCAGTACTTC
cdr3_aa: CASSSYSGSSYEQYF
d_call: TRBD2
v_call: TRBV7-2
j_call: TRBJ2-7
clone_size: many

cdr3_nt: TGTGCCAGCAGTTACGATTGGAAAACCGCCAAAAACATTCAGTACTTC
cdr3_aa: CASSYDWKTAKNIQYF
d_call: NA
v_call: TRBV6-2/TRBV6-3
j_call: TRBJ2-4
clone_size: NA

cdr3_nt: TGTGCCAGCAGCTTAGAACGGGGCGCAACATACGAGCAGTACTTC
cdr3_aa: CASSLERGATYEQYF
d_call: NA
v_call: TRBV7-2
j_call: TRBJ2-7
clone_size: NA

cdr3_nt: TGCGCCAGCAGCTTGGATAACCGACCCTACGAGCAGTACTTC
cdr3_aa: CASSLDNRPYEQYF
d_call: NA
v_call: TRBV5-1
j_call: TRBJ2-7
clone_size: few

cdr3_nt: TGCAGCGTTGCCGACAGGGGGGCCTACGAGCAGTACTTC
cdr3_aa: CSVADRGAYEQYF
d_call: TRBD1
v_call: TRBV29-1
j_call: TRBJ2-7
clone_size: NA

cdr3_nt: TGTGCCAGCAGCTCGGGACTAGCGGGAGGGTACGAGCAGTACTTC
cdr3_aa: CASSSGLAGGYEQYF
d_call: TRBD2
v_call: TRBV7-8
j_call: TRBJ2-7
clone_size: many

cdr3_nt: TGTGCCAGCAGACCCCGAGGAGCGGGAGTCTACGAGCAGTACTTC
cdr3_aa: CASRPRGAGVYEQYF
d_call: TRBD2
v_call: TRBV6-2/TRBV6-3
j_call: TRBJ2-7
clone_size: few